The table lists the clone carrying this T cell receptor beta chain with many counts. These data come from a study of T cells of healthy individuals. TCRdb processed the 5' RACE reads anew with MiXCR; each CDR3 protein has one entry. The repertoire holds around 63,000 distinct CDR3 sequences, with about 16% as singletons. This receptor was taken from a human donor in good health.

The CDR3 DNA reads as TGTGCCAGCAGCTCCACCGGGACAGGGACTCGCTATGGCTACACCTTC. This codes for CASSSTGTGTRYGYTF. V and J are TRBV28 and TRBJ1-2; 9 bases align to TRBD1. V was pared by 6 bases and J by 4 bases, with 12 bases of the junction left unmatched. CDR3 length: 16 amino acids. From germline, CDR1 is MDHEN and CDR2 SYDVKM.